Listed below are T cell receptor beta chains from one sample, sequenced in a study of cytomegalovirus exposure and HLA in healthy donors. Only in-frame clones appear in the TCRdb table, and some are missing; sequencing was by immunoSEQ multiplex PCR. This sample carries over 110,000 clones, 82% of them seen once, and the ten largest clones take 9% to 10%. The sample consisted of PBMCs. The source of these receptors is a woman between 55 and 75 years old in good health and CMV-seropositive. Both conserved end residues are part of each CDR3. The D gene is left open where the match is weak. The size entry is marked missing in some rows and otherwise reads once, few, many or a size class.

J | V | length | D | size | DNA | CDR3
TRBJ2-7 | TRBV6-1 | 16 | . | . | TGTGCCAGCAGTGCGCGGACAGACTCTAGTACCTACGAGCAGTACTTC | CASSARTDSSTYEQYF
TRBJ2-7 | TRBV10-3 | 17 | TRBD1 | . | TGTGCCATCAGTGCCGACGAAGGACAGGGGATCGTCTACGAGCAGTACTTC | CAISADEGQGIVYEQYF
TRBJ2-1 | TRBV15 | 14 | . | . | TGTGCCACCAGTGCCACGAAACTCTCTAATGAGCAGTTCTTC | CATSATKLSNEQFF
TRBJ1-1 | TRBV6-1 | 14 | TRBD1 | . | TGTGCCAGCAGTGACGTCGGACAGGGCCTAGGGGCTTTCTTT | CASSDVGQGLGAFF
TRBJ2-2 | TRBV7-8 | 13 | . | once | TGTGCCAGCAGCTTACCCTACACCGGGGAGCTGTTTTTT | CASSLPYTGELFF
TRBJ1-5 | TRBV6-1 | 18 | . | once | TGTGCCAGCAGTGAAGTAAGGGGAGGGGCTTATAGCAATCAGCCCCAGCATTTT | CASSEVRGGAYSNQPQHF
TRBJ2-7 | TRBV7-2 | 14 | TRBD2 | once | TGTGCCAGCAGCACTAGCGGGAGCCGCTACGAGCAGTACTTC | CASSTSGSRYEQYF
TRBJ1-5 | TRBV28 | 14 | . | . | TGTGCCAGCACTTACGGACAGATCAATCAGCCCCAGCATTTT | CASTYGQINQPQHF
TRBJ2-3 | TRBV4-3 | 16 | . | . | TGCGCCAGCAGCCAAGATACGGGAGTAGTCACAGATACGCAGTATTTT | CASSQDTGVVTDTQYF
TRBJ1-4 | TRBV18 | 13 | . | . | TGTGCCAGCTCACAGGGAGGGCGAGAAAAACTGTTTTTT | CASSQGGREKLFF
TRBJ1-4 | TRBV14 | 13 | . | . | TGTGCCTCCTCGCGGGGGGGGAATGAAAAACTGTTTTTT | CASSRGGNEKLFF
TRBJ2-2 | TRBV28 | 12 | . | . | TGTGCCAGCAGCGCACATACCGGGGAGCTGTTTTTT | CASSAHTGELFF
TRBJ1-2 | TRBV5-6 | 15 | . | . | TGTGCCAGCACCCCAATCCCCGGGAGGTCTAGTGGCTACACCTTC | CASTPIPGRSSGYTF
TRBJ2-7 | TRBV19 | 14 | . | . | TGTGCCAGTAGTATGCAGGGGTTGACCTACGAGCAGTACTTC | CASSMQGLTYEQYF
TRBJ2-3 | TRBV4-3 | 15 | TRBD1 | few | TGCGCCAGCAGCCAAGGACAGGGGGCCTTAGATACGCAGTATTTT | CASSQGQGALDTQYF
TRBJ2-7 | TRBV27 | 15 | TRBD2 | . | TGTGCCAGCCACGAAGCGGGGCTGGGCTCCTACGAGCAGTACTTC | CASHEAGLGSYEQYF
TRBJ2-7 | TRBV20-1 | 10 | . | once | TGCAGCGCCGGTCGCTACGAGCAGTACTTC | CSAGRYEQYF
TRBJ2-4 | TRBV4-2 | 14 | . | few | TGTGCCAGCAGCCAAGGGACAGCGACAAACATTCAGTACTTC | CASSQGTATNIQYF
TRBJ2-5 | TRBV5-4 | 14 | . | . | TGTGCCAGCAGCCAAGCCTCAGGTCGGGAGACCCAGTACTTC | CASSQASGRETQYF
TRBJ2-5 | TRBV11-3 | 16 | . | . | TGTGCCAGCAGCTTACTCCCGGCCCGAGGGAGAGAGACCCAGTACTTC | CASSLLPARGRETQYF
TRBJ1-4 | TRBV14 | 14 | . | . | TGTGCCAGTAAACAGTCCAGGGAAGACGAAAAACTGTTTTTT | CASKQSREDEKLFF
TRBJ1-1 | TRBV11-3 | 15 | . | . | TGTGCCAGCAGCCCCGGCTCGGGAGGAGACACTGAAGCTTTCTTT | CASSPGSGGDTEAFF
TRBJ2-3 | TRBV28 | 13 | . | . | TGTGCCAGCAGTGAGACAGGAGGAGATACGCAGTATTTT | CASSETGGDTQYF
TRBJ2-7 | TRBV11-2 | 15 | . | . | TGTGCCAGCAGCACGAGCCGAAGGAGCTCCTACGAGCAGTACTTC | CASSTSRRSSYEQYF
TRBJ2-7 | TRBV4-2 | 14 | . | . | TGTGCCAGCAGCCAAGTGTCTGGTAGGGGCGAGCAGTACTTC | CASSQVSGRGEQYF
TRBJ1-1 | TRBV9 | 13 | TRBD1 | . | TGTGCCAGCAGCCGGACAGGGGACACTGAAGCTTTCTTT | CASSRTGDTEAFF
TRBJ1-5 | TRBV21-1 | 15 | . | once | TGTGCCAGCAGCAAAGTCCCCACAGGGCAGGGGCCCCAGCATTTT | CASSKVPTGQGPQHF
TRBJ2-7 | TRBV7-6 | 12 | TRBD2 | . | TGTGCCAGCAGCCCGACGGGAGGCGAGCAGTACTTC | CASSPTGGEQYF
TRBJ2-7 | TRBV30 | 15 | TRBD2 | . | TGTGCCTGGAGTCAACCGACTAGCGGGACCTACGAGCAGTACTTC | CAWSQPTSGTYEQYF
TRBJ2-5 | TRBV9 | 13 | TRBD2 | . | TGTGCCAGCAGCTCTACTTGGGAGGGGACCCAGTACTTC | CASSSTWEGTQYF
TRBJ2-7 | TRBV7-6 | 14 | TRBD2 | . | TGTGCCAGCAGGAAGACTAGCGCCGGCTACGAGCAGTACTTC | CASRKTSAGYEQYF
TRBJ2-3 | TRBV6-5 | 15 | . | . | TGTGCCAGCAGCCTCCTGACTAGTCCCACAGATACGCAGTATTTT | CASSLLTSPTDTQYF
TRBJ2-1 | TRBV28 | 14 | TRBD2 | . | TGTGCCAGCAGTTCGGGACTAGCCTACAATGAGCAGTTCTTC | CASSSGLAYNEQFF
TRBJ2-7 | TRBV4-1 | 15 | TRBD1 | . | TGCGCCAGCAGCCCTCGGGACAGGGGGTCTGAAGAGCAGTACTTC | CASSPRDRGSEEQYF
TRBJ2-3 | TRBV5-1 | 21 | TRBD2 | . | TGCGCCAGCAGCTTGCTAGGTAGAAAAGGCCCAACTAGCGCCTCCCCAGATACGCAGTATTTT | CASSLLGRKGPTSASPDTQYF
TRBJ1-2 | TRBV7-9 | 14 | . | . | TGTGCCAGCAGCCCGCGGACCAGCGGACCCGGCTACACCTTC | CASSPRTSGPGYTF
TRBJ2-7 | TRBV10-3 | 15 | TRBD1 | . | TGTGCCACTCCGAGACAGGGAACTTCCTTCTACGAGCAGTACTTC | CATPRQGTSFYEQYF
TRBJ2-7 | TRBV6-5 | 14 | TRBD2 | . | TGTGCCAGCTCCAAACTAGCGGCTGCCTACGAGCAGTACTTC | CASSKLAAAYEQYF
TRBJ1-1 | TRBV4-2 | 16 | TRBD1 | few | TGTGCCAGCAGCCAAGATCGACAGGGGAGGTTCACTGAAGCTTTCTTT | CASSQDRQGRFTEAFF
TRBJ1-4 | TRBV2 | 11 | . | . | TGTGCCAGCAGTGACCGGGAAAAACTGTTTTTT | CASSDREKLFF
TRBJ1-5 | TRBV7-9 | 13 | . | . | TGTGCCAGCAGCTTATGGGGAGATCAGCCCCAGCATTTT | CASSLWGDQPQHF
TRBJ2-6 | TRBV27 | 16 | . | few | TGTGCCAGCGGACCCCTCCAGGGAACTGGGGCCAACGTCCTGACTTTC | CASGPLQGTGANVLTF
TRBJ1-4 | TRBV29-1 | 11 | TRBD1 | . | TGCAGCGGGGGACAGGGCGGGGAACTGTTTTTT | CSGGQGGELFF
TRBJ1-2 | TRBV2 | 13 | TRBD1 | . | TGTGCCGCATTTGGACAGGGGGAGGGAGGCTACACCTTC | CAAFGQGEGGYTF
TRBJ2-7 | TRBV4-3 | 19 | TRBD1 | few | TGCGCCAGCAGCCAAGTCCTGGCAGGGGGCCTTCCCGGCTCCTACGAGCAGTACTTC | CASSQVLAGGLPGSYEQYF
TRBJ1-2 | TRBV28 | 15 | TRBD1 | once | TGTGCCAGCAGTTTTAGGGACAGGATGAGTAGTGGCTACACCTTC | CASSFRDRMSSGYTF
TRBJ1-1 | TRBV19 | 15 | TRBD1 | . | TGTGCCAGTACGACAGGGGGAGGTTCGAACACTGAAGCTTTCTTT | CASTTGGGSNTEAFF
TRBJ2-5 | TRBV7-2 | 16 | TRBD1 | . | TGTGCCAGCAGCTCCAACAGGGGGCTGATTGAAGAGACCCAGTACTTC | CASSSNRGLIEETQYF
TRBJ2-2 | TRBV5-1 | 16 | . | . | TGCGCCAGCAGCTTGGGTGTGATCGGGGGCACCGGGGAGCTGTTTTTT | CASSLGVIGGTGELFF
TRBJ2-3 | TRBV19 | 11 | . | . | TGTGCCACTGAGGGTGCGGATACGCAGTATTTT | CATEGADTQYF
TRBJ2-7 | TRBV6-1 | 12 | . | . | TGTGCCAGCGGAGGGAGCTCCTACGAGCAGTACTTC | CASGGSSYEQYF